This T cell receptor (beta chain) was retrieved from a study of cytomegalovirus exposure and HLA in healthy donors. Regarding the study as a whole: According to the study, approximately 150 TCR beta chains were cytomegalovirus-associated. A later look showed TCR association rates differing by HLA locus, highest for DRB1 and lowest for HLA-C. In a later analysis, common viral pathogens appeared linked to several of the most significant clusters.

For this clone: Antigen specificity is unknown.

Use of 60 Vbeta and 13 Jbeta primers characterized the PCR. Generated by immunoSEQ multiplex PCR, the TCRdb table keeps only in-frame clones and is missing some. The data contain about 150,000 clones, about 72% of them singletons. Between the trimmed V and J ends, which lost 2 bases and 1 base, there was a span of 8 bases. This CDR3 region has 14 residues. Per germline, CDR1 KGHSH and CDR2 LQKENI. This clonotype was sampled from a man aged 35 to 55 in good health and CMV-seronegative. The chain couples TRBV18 to TRBJ2-5; D may be TRBD2 (5 bases). Material: PBMCs. The chain's CDR3 is CASSPGRGQETQYF. CDR3 bases: TGTGCCAGCTCACCAGGTCGGGGCCAAGAGACCCAGTACTTC.